The 13 T cell receptor beta chains below come from one sample, sequenced in a study of Graves' ophthalmopathy and Graves' hyperthyroidism. Amplifying from RNA transcripts, the study obtained TCR beta CDR3 regions. The first round was an RT-PCR with HTBI primers, and the second round was a multiplex PCR. MiXCR was run by TCRdb on the multiplex PCR reads, yielding one entry per CDR3 protein. Of 300,000 to 450,000 distinct CDR3 sequences detected, roughly 17% appear once; the ten largest clones hold 2% to 2.5%. Sequenced sample: peripheral blood. The receptors stem from an adult woman with stable Graves' hyperthyroidism.

This clonotype came up many times. This chain uses TRBV28 with TRBJ1-1; D possibly corresponds to TRBD1 (5 bases). V was shortened by 6 bases and J by 11 bases, with 19 bases between the two germline ends. CDR3 length equals 13 residues. Germline CDR1 reads MDHEN; CDR2 reads SYDVKM. CDR3 sequence (DNA): TGTGCCAGCAGCCCTAAACTGGGGCTCCCGGCTTTCTTT. It translates to CASSPKLGLPAFF.

Ten or more counts support this clonotype. The chain combines TRBV19 with TRBJ1-5; weak D call: TRBD1 (5 bases). Germline loops: CDR1 LNHDA, CDR2 SQIVND (reference sequence). V was shortened by 8 bases and J by 3 bases, with 11 bases between the two germline ends. The CDR3 contains 13 residues. The DNA for the CDR3 is TGTGCCAGTCAGGGCAGTTACAATCAGCCCCAGCATTTT. It yields the protein CASQGSYNQPQHF.

This clonotype has at least ten counts. This chain joins TRBV12-5 and TRBJ2-4; D uncertain. The CDR3 consists of 16 residues. Between the trimmed V and J ends, which lost 0 bases and 0 bases, there was a span of 9 bases. Germline CDR1 and CDR2: LGHNT and FRNRAP. CDR3 DNA sequence: TGTGCTAGTGGTTTGGTACTGACGCTAGCCAAAAACATTCAGTACTTC. It codes for CASGLVLTLAKNIQYF.

This rearrangement joins TRBV20-1 to TRBJ2-7; D might be TRBD2 (6 bases). This CDR3 spans 15 amino acids. CDR1 DFQATT and CDR2 SNEGSKA come from the germline V gene (reference sequence). The V end lost 5 bases, the J end lost 6 bases, and 23 bases lay between the germline ends. The chain's CDR3 is CSAELRGGKAGEQYF. The CDR3 region has the DNA TGCAGTGCTGAACTCCGGGGCGGGAAGGCGGGCGAGCAGTACTTC.

This clonotype was counted many times. The rearrangement uses TRBV11-2 and TRBJ2-4, with TRBD2 identical over 7 bases. After removal of 6 bases from V and 8 bases from J, the junction contained 4 bases not matched to a gene. CDR1 and CDR2 (germline): SGHAT, FQNNGV. The CDR3 extends over 12 amino acids. CDR3 in amino acids: CASSEGGDIQYF. CDR3 coding DNA: TGTGCCAGCAGTGAGGGAGGGGACATTCAGTACTTC.

This clonotype has a handful of counts. The genes are TRBV11-2 and TRBJ1-1, with TRBD1 matching over 7 bases. Germline V gene sequence: CDR1 SGHAT, CDR2 FQNNGV. Trimming cost V 4 bases and J 0 bases; bases outside gene matches: 5. The CDR3 loop spans 15 amino acids. In DNA form, the CDR3 reads TGTGCCAGCAGCTCCATGGGACAGATGAACACTGAAGCTTTCTTT. Its translation: CASSSMGQMNTEAFF.

This clonotype was seen only a few times. The V and J genes are TRBV9 and TRBJ2-2, with no clear D. This CDR3 comprises 13 residues. Germline CDR1 SGDLS, CDR2 YYNGEE. V was clipped by 0 bases and J by 6 bases, with 6 bases between them. The CDR3 nucleotides read TGTGCCAGCAGCGTAGGCGGTTCCGGGGAGCTGTTTTTT. Translation: CASSVGGSGELFF.

In this sample, this clonotype turned up a few times. This sequence joins TRBV30 and TRBJ2-7; TRBD2 matches at 10 bases. After removal of 3 bases from V and 3 bases from J, the junction contained 8 bases not matched to a gene. The CDR3 covers 15 residues. Germline assignment: CDR1 GTSNPN and CDR2 SVGIG (reference sequence). This CDR3 reads CAWRADSGRHYEQYF. The CDR3 nucleotides are TGTGCCTGGAGAGCTGATAGCGGGAGGCACTACGAGCAGTACTTC.

This clonotype was counted many times. CDR3: CSVGTTRFNTGELFF. DNA for the CDR3: TGCAGCGTTGGGACTACTCGATTCAACACCGGGGAGCTGTTTTTT. The chain has TRBV29-1 and TRBJ2-2, with D possibly matching TRBD2 (6 bases). Germline CDR1 and CDR2: SQVTM and ANQGSEA. This CDR3 spans 15 amino acids. Trimming stripped 4 bases from V and 2 bases from J, with 14 bases between.

The sample holds one count of this clonotype. The chain joins TRBV2 to TRBJ1-5; D perhaps matches TRBD1 (6 bases). With 7 bases removed from V and 5 bases from J, the gap between germline ends came to 27 bases. CDR3 size: 18 residues. The germline V gene encodes CDR1 SNHLY and CDR2 FYNNEI. For the CDR3, the DNA is TGTGCCAGCACCGGTCCCCTATATAAAGGGACACTGCATCAGCCCCAGCATTTT. Translating gives CASTGPLYKGTLHQPQHF.

This clonotype was seen repeatedly, ten times or more. This sequence joins TRBV15 and TRBJ2-7; no firm D call. Germline V CDR1 and CDR2: LNHNV, YYDKDF (reference sequence). The CDR3 has 16 residues. Deletions cut 0 bases from V and 0 bases from J, with 12 bases between. In DNA form, the CDR3 reads TGTGCCACCAGCAGAGATCGTAGAGGTAGCTCCTACGAGCAGTACTTC. This codes for CATSRDRRGSSYEQYF.

This clonotype was seen repeatedly, ten times or more. The rearrangement joins TRBV29-1 to TRBJ2-7; D may correspond to TRBD1 or TRBD2 (5 bases each). V was shortened by 5 bases and J by 1 base, with 9 bases between the two germline ends. Germline V gene data show CDR1 as SQVTM and CDR2 as ANQGSEA. The CDR3 sequence is 12 residues long. CDR3 residues: CSVRDGSYEQYF. As DNA, the CDR3 is TGCAGCGTTAGGGACGGGTCCTACGAGCAGTACTTC.

The table lists this clonotype with many counts. The V call is TRBV10-3, the J call TRBJ1-1; a weak D match, TRBD1 (6 bases). The CDR3 sequence is 17 residues long. Germline V gives CDR1 ENHRY, CDR2 SYGVKD. Trimming cost V 4 bases and J 0 bases, with 18 bases left between them. The CDR3 DNA reads as TGTGCCATCAGTGCCGGCACAGGGATGGGTTTGAACACTGAAGCTTTCTTT. Amino acids: CAISAGTGMGLNTEAFF.